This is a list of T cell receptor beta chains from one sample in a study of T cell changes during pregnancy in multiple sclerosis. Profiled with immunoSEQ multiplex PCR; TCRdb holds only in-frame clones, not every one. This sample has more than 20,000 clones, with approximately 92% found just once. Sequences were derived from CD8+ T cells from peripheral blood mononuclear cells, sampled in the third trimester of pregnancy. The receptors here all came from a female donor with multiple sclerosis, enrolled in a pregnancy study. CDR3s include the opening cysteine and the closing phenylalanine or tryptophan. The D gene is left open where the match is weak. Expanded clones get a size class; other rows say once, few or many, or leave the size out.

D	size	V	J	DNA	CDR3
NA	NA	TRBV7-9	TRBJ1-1	TGTGCCAGCAGCTTAACGGCAGGGTCTTTTGAAGCTTTCTTT	CASSLTAGSFEAFF
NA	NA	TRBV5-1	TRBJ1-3	TGCGCCAGCAGCTTGGATCTCGGGAGCTCTGGAAACACCATATATTTT	CASSLDLGSSGNTIYF
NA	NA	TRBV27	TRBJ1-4	TGTGCCAGCAGGGGGGGTGTAAATGAAAAACTGTTTTTT	CASRGGVNEKLFF
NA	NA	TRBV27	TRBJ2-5	TGTGCCAGCAGTAAACTCCTTCCAGGAGAGACCCAGTACTTC	CASSKLLPGETQYF
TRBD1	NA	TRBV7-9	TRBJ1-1	TGTGCCAGCAGCTTAGAGGCGCAGGGGGCTCGGACTGAAGCTTTCTTT	CASSLEAQGARTEAFF
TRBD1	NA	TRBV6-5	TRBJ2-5	TGTGCCAGCAGTTACCTTCCTGACAGGGGGGGGGAGACCCAGTACTTC	CASSYLPDRGGETQYF
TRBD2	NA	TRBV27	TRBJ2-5	TGTGCCAGCAGTCCGGGACTAGTGGAGACCCAGTACTTC	CASSPGLVETQYF
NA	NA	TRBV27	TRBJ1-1	TGTGCCAGTGGGGGGGGAAACACTGAAGCTTTCTTT	CASGGGNTEAFF
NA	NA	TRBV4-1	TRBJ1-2	TGCGCCAGCAGCCAAGTCCCCAGTAACTATGGCTACACCTTC	CASSQVPSNYGYTF
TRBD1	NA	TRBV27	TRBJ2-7	TGTGCCAGCAGTTCCCGGGACAGGACTTACGAGCAGTACTTC	CASSSRDRTYEQYF
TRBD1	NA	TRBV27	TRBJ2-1	TGTGCCAGCAGTTCAGGACAGGGTTTCAACAATGAGCAGTTCTTC	CASSSGQGFNNEQFF
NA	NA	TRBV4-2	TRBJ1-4	TGTGCCAGCAGCCAAGAAGTAGCGGGACTTCTAAATGAAAAACTGTTTTTT	CASSQEVAGLLNEKLFF
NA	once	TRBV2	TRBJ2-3	TGTGCCAGCATTCCCAGCGGGAGCACAGATACGCAGTATTTT	CASIPSGSTDTQYF
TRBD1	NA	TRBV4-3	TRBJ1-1	TGCGCCAGCAGCCAATGGACACAGGGGTACACTGAAGCTTTCTTT	CASSQWTQGYTEAFF
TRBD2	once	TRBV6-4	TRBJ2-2	TGTGCCAGCAGCGACAAAGTAGCGGGGAACACCGGGGAGCTGTTTTTT	CASSDKVAGNTGELFF
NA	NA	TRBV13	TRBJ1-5	TGTGCCAGCAGCTTAGGCATGCGGGGAGCGGAGCCCCAGCATTTT	CASSLGMRGAEPQHF
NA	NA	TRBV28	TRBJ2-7	TGTGCCAGCAGCTACAGGGAAGATATGTACGAGCAGTACTTC	CASSYREDMYEQYF
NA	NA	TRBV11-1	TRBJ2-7	TGTGCCAGCAGCTCACCAGGGGTTCGGTACGAGCAGTACTTC	CASSSPGVRYEQYF
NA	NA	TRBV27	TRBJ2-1	TGTGCCAGCAGTTTAGGGCGCGTCTATGAGCAGTTCTTC	CASSLGRVYEQFF
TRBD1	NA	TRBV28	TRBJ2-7	TGTGCCAGCACATTTACAGGGGGCCCTTACGAGCAGTACTTC	CASTFTGGPYEQYF
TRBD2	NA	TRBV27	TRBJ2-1	TGTGCCAGCAGTTCGGGACTAGCGGGAGGGGAAGAGCAGTTCTTC	CASSSGLAGGEEQFF
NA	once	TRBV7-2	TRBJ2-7	TGTGCCAGCAGCTTAGAACAGGGGGGGATCTACGAGCAGTACTTC	CASSLEQGGIYEQYF
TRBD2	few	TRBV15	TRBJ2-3	TGTGCCACCAGCAGAGTCTCGACTTGGACTAGAAGGGATACAGATACGCAGTATTTT	CATSRVSTWTRRDTDTQYF
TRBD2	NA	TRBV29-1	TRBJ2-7	TGCAGCGTTGTCACTAGCGAGACATACGAGCAGTACTTC	CSVVTSETYEQYF
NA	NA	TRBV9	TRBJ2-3	TGTGCCAGCAGCGATAACAGAGCAGATACGCAGTATTTT	CASSDNRADTQYF
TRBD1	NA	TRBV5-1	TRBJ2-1	TGCGCCAGCAGCTTCACACCGGGACAGGGGGACAATGAGCAGTTCTTC	CASSFTPGQGDNEQFF
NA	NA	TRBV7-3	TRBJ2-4	TGTGCCAGCAGCTTAGAGCCAACAAACATTCAGTACTTC	CASSLEPTNIQYF
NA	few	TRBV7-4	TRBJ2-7	TGTGCCAGCAGCTTGCCCCCAGGGTACTACGAGCAGTACTTC	CASSLPPGYYEQYF
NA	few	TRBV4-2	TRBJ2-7	TGTGCCAGCAGCCAAGACCCGACTAGCTCCTACGAGCAGTACTTC	CASSQDPTSSYEQYF
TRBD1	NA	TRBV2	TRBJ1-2	TGTGCCAGCAGTCCTCGGACAGGGGAGGGCTATGGCTACACCTTC	CASSPRTGEGYGYTF
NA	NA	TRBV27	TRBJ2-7	TGTGCCAGCAGTTTATCTGGGAGCTCCTACGAGCAGTACTTC	CASSLSGSSYEQYF
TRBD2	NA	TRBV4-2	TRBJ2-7	TGTGCCAGCAGCCAAGAGCGGGAGCCTTCCTACGAGCAGTACTTC	CASSQEREPSYEQYF
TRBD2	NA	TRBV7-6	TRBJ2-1	TGTGCCAGCAGCCTTCCTAGCGGGAGGGCCAATAATGAGCAGTTCTTC	CASSLPSGRANNEQFF
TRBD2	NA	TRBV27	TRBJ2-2	TGTGCCAGCAGTTTATCGTCTAGCGGGAGAGCCGGGGAGCTGTTTTTT	CASSLSSSGRAGELFF
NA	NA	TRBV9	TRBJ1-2	TGTGCCAGCAGCGTAGAGGGACAAACTTATGGCTACACCTTC	CASSVEGQTYGYTF
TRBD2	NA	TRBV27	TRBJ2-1	TGTGCCAGCAGTCAAGGACTAGCGGGACCCAATGAGCAGTTCTTC	CASSQGLAGPNEQFF
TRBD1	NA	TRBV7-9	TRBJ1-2	TGTGCCAGCAGCTTAGAACAGGGGGCGCGATATGGCTACACCTTC	CASSLEQGARYGYTF
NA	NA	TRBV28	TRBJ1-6	TGTGCCAGCAGTCCTCAGGGGCTGGTCTCCTCACCCCTCCACTTT	CASSPQGLVSSPLHF
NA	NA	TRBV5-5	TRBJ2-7	TGTGCCAGCAGCTTGAAGACAGCCTACGAGCAGTACTTC	CASSLKTAYEQYF
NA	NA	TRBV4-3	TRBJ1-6	TGCGCCAGCAGCATCCTTGGGAGTGCGCGGGCACCCCTCCACTTT	CASSILGSARAPLHF
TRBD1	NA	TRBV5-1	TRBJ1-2	TGCGCCAGCAGCTTGGAAGTGGTCAGGGGGGCCTATGGCTACACCTTC	CASSLEVVRGAYGYTF
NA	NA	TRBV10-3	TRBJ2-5	TGTGCCATCAGTGATGGGGGCTTGGAGACCCAGTACTTC	CAISDGGLETQYF
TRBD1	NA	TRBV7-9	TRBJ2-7	TGTGCCAGCAGAGGGACAGGGTCCTACGAGCAGTACTTC	CASRGTGSYEQYF
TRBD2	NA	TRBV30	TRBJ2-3	TGTGCCTGGAGTGTGGGACTAGCGGGAGTGGATACGCAGTATTTT	CAWSVGLAGVDTQYF
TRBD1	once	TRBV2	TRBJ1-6	TGTGCCAGCAGCGATGGACAGGGCGAGTCACCCCTCCACTTT	CASSDGQGESPLHF
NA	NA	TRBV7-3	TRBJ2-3	TGTGCCAGCAGCCTCAGGGGAGAGGGTACGCAGTATTTT	CASSLRGEGTQYF
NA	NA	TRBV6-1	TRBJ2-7	TGTGCCAGCAGTGAATTGTCAGCCTACGAGCAGTACTTC	CASSELSAYEQYF
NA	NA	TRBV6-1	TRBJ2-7	TGTGCCACCGGAGGCTACGAGCAGTACTTC	CATGGYEQYF
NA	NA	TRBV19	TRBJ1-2	TGTGCCAGTACCTTAACCGAGCCCACCTATGGCTACACCTTC	CASTLTEPTYGYTF
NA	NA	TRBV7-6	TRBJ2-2	TGTGCCAGCAGCTTAGTGGGGGCGGTGAACACCGGGGAGCTGTTTTTT	CASSLVGAVNTGELFF
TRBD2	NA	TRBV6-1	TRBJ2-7	TGTGCCAGCAGTGCCCCGGGACTAGCGAACGAGCAGTACTTC	CASSAPGLANEQYF
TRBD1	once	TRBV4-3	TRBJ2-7	TGCGCCAGCAGCGGCGGGACAGGGTCCTACGAGCAGTACTTC	CASSGGTGSYEQYF
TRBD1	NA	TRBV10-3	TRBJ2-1	TGTGCCATGGCCGGGACAGGCTACAATGAGCAGTTCTTC	CAMAGTGYNEQFF